This T cell receptor beta chain is from a study of human T cells and chemical hapten exposure. Study-level background: Per-sample TCR yield variation was attributed mainly to small pooled library volume differences.

This clonotype was counted many times. Antigen unknown. Study-level points and caveats: TCRs exceeding 1 in 1000 frequency stayed unchanged with DPC sensitization.

J gave up 3 bases and V 2 bases, and 1 base lay outside the gene matches. The CDR3 sequence is 15 residues long. The time point here: healthy volunteer bleed at 6 weeks. It was unfractionated whole blood from which total RNA was extracted. Separate cDNA molecules received unique molecular identifiers, which the library attached to them. In the original processing: TCR counts had a median of around 94,000 per sample and spanned about 23,224 to 690,600. TCRdb re-derived calls from the RACE reads in MiXCR, one entry per CDR3 protein. In this record, the V and J calls reflect TCRdb's handling and not the investigators' own analysis. The sample yields 30,000 to 40,000 distinct CDR3 sequences, around 5.5% seen once.

This sequence was found in a human donor in good health. Some clones in this sample may be carry-over from other donors' samples. The chain uses TRBV12-3 or TRBV12-4 and TRBJ2-2, with 9 nucleotides matching TRBD2. The sequenced sample was whole blood. The CDR3 nucleotides are TGTGCCAGCAGTTTAAGACTAGCGGACACCGGGGAGCTGTTTTTT. Translated, it gives CASSLRLADTGELFF.